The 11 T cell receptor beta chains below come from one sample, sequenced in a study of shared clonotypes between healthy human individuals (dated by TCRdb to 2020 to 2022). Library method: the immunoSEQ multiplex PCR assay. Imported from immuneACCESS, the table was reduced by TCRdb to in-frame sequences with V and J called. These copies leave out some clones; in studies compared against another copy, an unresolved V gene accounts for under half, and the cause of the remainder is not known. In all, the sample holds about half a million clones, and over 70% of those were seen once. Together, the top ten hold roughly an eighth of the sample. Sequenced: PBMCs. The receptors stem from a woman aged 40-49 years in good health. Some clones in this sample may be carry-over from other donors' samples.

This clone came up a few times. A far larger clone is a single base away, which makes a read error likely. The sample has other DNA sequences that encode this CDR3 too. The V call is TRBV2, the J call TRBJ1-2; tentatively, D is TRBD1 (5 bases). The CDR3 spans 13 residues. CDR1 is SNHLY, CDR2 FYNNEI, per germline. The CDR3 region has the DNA TGTGCTAGCAGTCCGACTGGGACGGATGGCTACACCTTC. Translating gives CASSPTGTDGYTF.

The CDR3 sequence: CASKGLAGVPEQYF. CDR3 DNA: TGTGCCAGCAAAGGACTAGCGGGAGTCCCCGAGCAGTACTTC. V usage is TRBV28 and J usage is TRBJ2-7; 13 bases are a match to TRBD2. In germline, CDR1 is MDHEN, CDR2 SYDVKM. Trimming removed 7 bases from V and 6 bases from J; junction bases left unmatched: 6. The CDR3 is 14 residues long.

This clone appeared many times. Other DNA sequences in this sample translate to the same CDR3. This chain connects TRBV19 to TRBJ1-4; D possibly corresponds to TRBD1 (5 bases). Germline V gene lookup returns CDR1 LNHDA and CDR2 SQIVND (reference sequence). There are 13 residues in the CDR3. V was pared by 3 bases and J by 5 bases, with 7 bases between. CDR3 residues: CASSISGNEKLFF. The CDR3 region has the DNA TGTGCCAGTAGTATTTCAGGGAATGAAAAACTGTTTTTT.

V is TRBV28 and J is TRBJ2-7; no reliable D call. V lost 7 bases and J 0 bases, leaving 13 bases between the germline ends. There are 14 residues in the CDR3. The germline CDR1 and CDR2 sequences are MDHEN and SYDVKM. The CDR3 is CASKYKVPSYEQYF. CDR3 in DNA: TGTGCCAGCAAGTATAAGGTCCCCTCCTACGAGCAGTACTTC.

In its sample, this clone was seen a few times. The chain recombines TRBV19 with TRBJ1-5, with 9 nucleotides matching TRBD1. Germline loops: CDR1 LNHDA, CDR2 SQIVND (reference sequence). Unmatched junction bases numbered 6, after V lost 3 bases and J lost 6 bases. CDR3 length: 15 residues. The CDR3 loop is CASSMTGGFTQPQHF. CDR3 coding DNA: TGTGCCAGTAGTATGACAGGGGGATTCACTCAGCCCCAGCATTTT.

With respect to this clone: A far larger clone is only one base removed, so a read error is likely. The CDR3 DNA is TGTGCCAGCAGCCACGGACTGCGACGGCTGGATAACACTGAAGCTTTCTTT. This encodes CASSHGLRRLDNTEAFF. V is TRBV2 and J is TRBJ1-1; D is uncertain. Deletions cut 6 bases from V and 2 bases from J, with 22 bases between. CDR3 length equals 17 residues. The V gene's germline CDR1 is SNHLY and CDR2 FYNNEI.

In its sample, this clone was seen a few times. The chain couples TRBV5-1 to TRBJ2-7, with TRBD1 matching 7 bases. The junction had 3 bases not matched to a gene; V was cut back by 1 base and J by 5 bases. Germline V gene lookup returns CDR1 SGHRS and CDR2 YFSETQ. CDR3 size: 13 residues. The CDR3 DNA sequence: TGCGCCAGCAGCTTGTTACAGGGGAACGAGCAGTACTTC. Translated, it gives CASSLLQGNEQYF.

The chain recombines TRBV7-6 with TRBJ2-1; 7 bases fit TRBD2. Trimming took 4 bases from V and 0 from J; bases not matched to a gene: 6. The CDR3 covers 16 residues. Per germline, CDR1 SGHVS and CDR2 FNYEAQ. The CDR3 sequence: CASSSLGTTSYNEQFF. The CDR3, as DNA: TGTGCCAGCAGCTCACTAGGGACTACCTCCTACAATGAGCAGTTCTTC.

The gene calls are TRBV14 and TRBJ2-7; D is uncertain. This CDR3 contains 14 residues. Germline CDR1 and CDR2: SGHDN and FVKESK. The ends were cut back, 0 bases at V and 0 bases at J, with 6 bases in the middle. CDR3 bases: TGTGCCAGCAGCCAAGAGCTCAGCTCCTACGAGCAGTACTTC. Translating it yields CASSQELSSYEQYF.

The CDR3 region has the DNA TGTGCCAGCAGCTTAGTGCAGGGGGCTTCGTTTGGCTACACCTTC. It codes for CASSLVQGASFGYTF. The V call is TRBV7-8, the J call TRBJ1-2; 8 bases agree with TRBD1. CDR1 is SGHVS and CDR2 is FQNEAQ in the germline V gene. The CDR3 is 15 amino acids. V shed 1 base and J 7 bases; nucleotides not matched to a gene: 8.

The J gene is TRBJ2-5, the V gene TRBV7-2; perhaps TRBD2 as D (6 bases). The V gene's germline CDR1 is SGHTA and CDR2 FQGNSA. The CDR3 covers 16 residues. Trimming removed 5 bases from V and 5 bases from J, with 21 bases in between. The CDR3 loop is CASSVTGTLDRETQYF. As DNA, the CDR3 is TGTGCCAGCAGCGTCACCGGGACTCTGGATCGGGAGACCCAGTACTTC.